This T cell receptor beta chain was captured by sequencing in a study of cytomegalovirus exposure and HLA in healthy donors. Points on this clone: Its matching antigen is unknown.

General study findings and limits: The presence/absence work took it that sequencing depth was about the same across donors. Common viral pathogens seemed to be connected with several of the most significant clusters, according to a later analysis. What a later analysis reportedly showed was that an Asian-associated ancestry cluster had fewer N-insertions than the approximately 720-donor mean. Upon later analysis, TCR association rates were observed to vary by HLA locus, being highest for DRB1 and lowest for HLA-C.

It was with 60 Vbeta and 13 Jbeta primers that the PCR ran. Assay: immunoSEQ multiplex PCR; the TCRdb copy retains only in-frame clones and omits some. The sample has some 150,000 clones, 70% to 85% seen once. This CDR3 comprises 13 residues. Trimming left V 5 bases short and J 11 bases short, with 18 bases between. Germline CDR1 reads PRHDT; CDR2 reads FYEKMQ (reference sequence). Sample: PBMCs. This chain connects TRBV13 to TRBJ1-1; no clear D. The TCR originated in a male donor in good health and CMV-seronegative. In nucleotides, the CDR3 is TGTGCCAGCAGCGAAATCCCTAGGGAGAAGGCTTTCTTT. It specifies CASSEIPREKAFF.